This TCR beta chain was profiled in a study of beta chain features in type 1 diabetes. On this clone itself: What it binds is unknown.

The study, taken as a whole, reports: When Type 1 diabetes patients were examined, their TCRB CDR3s proved moderately but significantly shorter in all four CD4+ subsets.

Sequenced material consisted of expressed TCRB transcripts (all of the isolated RNA was reverse transcribed). Clones were sequenced by immunoSEQ multiplex PCR, and TCRdb holds only the in-frame ones, with some missing. The data contain about 930,000 clones, roughly a sixth of them singletons. The CDR3 is 15 residues long. Trimming took off 4 bases at V and 1 base at J, with 15 bases between the two ends. Germline assignment: CDR1 SGHDT and CDR2 YYEEEE. The clonotype was recovered from a woman aged 18-29 years in good health. The sample was naive CD4+ T cells from blood. The chain employs TRBV5-6 and TRBJ2-7; D is possibly TRBD1 or TRBD2 (5 bases each). This CDR3 is CASSPPGRQSYEQYF. CDR3 bases: TGTGCCAGCAGCCCGCCGGGACGTCAATCCTACGAGCAGTACTTC.